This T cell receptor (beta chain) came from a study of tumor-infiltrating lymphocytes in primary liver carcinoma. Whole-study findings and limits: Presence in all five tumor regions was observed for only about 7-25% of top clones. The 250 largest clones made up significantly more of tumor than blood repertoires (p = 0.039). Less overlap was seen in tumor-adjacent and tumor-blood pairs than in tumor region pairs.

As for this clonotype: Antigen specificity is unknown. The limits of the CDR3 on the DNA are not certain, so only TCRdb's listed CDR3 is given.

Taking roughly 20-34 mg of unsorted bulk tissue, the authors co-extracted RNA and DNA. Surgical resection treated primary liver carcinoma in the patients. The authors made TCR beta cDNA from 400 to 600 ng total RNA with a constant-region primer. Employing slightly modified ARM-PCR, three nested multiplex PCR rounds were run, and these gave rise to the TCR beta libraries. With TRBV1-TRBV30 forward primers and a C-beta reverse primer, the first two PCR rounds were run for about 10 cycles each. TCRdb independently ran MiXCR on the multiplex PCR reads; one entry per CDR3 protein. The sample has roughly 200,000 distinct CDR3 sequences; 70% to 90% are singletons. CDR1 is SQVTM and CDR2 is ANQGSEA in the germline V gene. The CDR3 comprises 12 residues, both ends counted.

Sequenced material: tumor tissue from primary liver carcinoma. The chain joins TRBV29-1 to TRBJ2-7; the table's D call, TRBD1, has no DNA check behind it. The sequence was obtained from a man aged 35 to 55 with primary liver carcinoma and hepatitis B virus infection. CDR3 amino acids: CSVGGGTGDEYF.